This TCR beta chain is from a study of cytomegalovirus exposure and HLA in healthy donors. The overall study: Unique TCRs from HLA-typed donors, 65 million to 85 million of them, were held in an early data release.

As regards this clone: Its antigen is currently unknown.

CDR1 and CDR2 (germline): SGHRS, YFSETQ. With 4 bases clipped from V and 3 bases from J, the junction kept 8 bases outside the gene matches. The CDR3 is made up of 15 amino acids. Findings and limits, study-wide: As a later analysis revealed, the rate of TCR association differed by HLA locus, with DRB1 most and HLA-C fewest. The authors confirmed in vitro that a few CMV-associated chains were specific for CMV antigens. An apparent linkage of common viral pathogens to several of the most significant clusters emerged in a later analysis.

13 Jbeta primers and 60 Vbeta primers were used for the PCR. Repertoires were generated with immunoSEQ multiplex PCR, while TCRdb's copy carries only in-frame clones and drops some. Counted here are some 150,000 clones, over 65% occurring once; the ten biggest clones make up about 0.8%. The receptor's source is a female donor in good health and CMV-seronegative. The sequenced material came from PBMCs. V is TRBV5-1 and J is TRBJ2-7; 9 bases are a match to TRBD1. The CDR3 DNA follows: TGCGCCAGCAGCCCAAGAACAGGGGGCGTCTACGAGCAGTACTTC. This sequence encodes CASSPRTGGVYEQYF.